Listed below are T cell receptor beta chains from one sample, sequenced in a study of cytomegalovirus exposure and HLA in healthy donors. Method: immunoSEQ multiplex PCR; TCRdb's copy keeps in-frame clones and lacks some. The sample shows 90,000 to 120,000 clones, approximately 79% of them seen only once. The sequencing input was PBMCs. The receptors derive from a man aged 60-69 years in good health and CMV-seropositive. Each CDR3 is given with its conserved first and last residue. Each record gives: V gene, J gene, clone size, D gene, CDR3 protein, CDR3 DNA. The D gene is left open where the match is weak. Clone size is stated in some rows and not others, as once, few, many or a class when expanded.

TRBV6-5,TRBJ2-7,-,-,CASSYSIGDSDYEQYF,TGTGCCAGCAGTTACTCTATTGGTGACAGCGACTACGAGCAGTACTTC
TRBV19,TRBJ2-5,-,TRBD1,CASGQGSRETQYF,TGTGCCAGCGGACAGGGTTCGAGGGAGACCCAGTACTTC
TRBV5-1,TRBJ2-7,-,TRBD1,CASSSLTGASYEQYF,TGCGCCAGCAGCTCACTGACAGGGGCTTCCTACGAGCAGTACTTC
TRBV7-6,TRBJ2-5,-,-,CASSLSGHSPTQTQYF,TGTGCCAGCAGCTTGTCGGGACACAGTCCCACCCAGACCCAGTACTTC
TRBV9,TRBJ1-2,-,TRBD1,CASSVAGQSGYTF,TGTGCCAGCAGCGTAGCGGGACAGAGCGGCTACACCTTC
TRBV9,TRBJ1-1,-,-,CASSVGHGEGEAFF,TGTGCCAGCAGCGTAGGTCACGGGGAGGGGGAAGCTTTCTTT
TRBV18,TRBJ2-1,-,TRBD2,CASSPDWSGANEQFF,TGTGCCAGCTCACCCGATTGGAGCGGGGCAAATGAGCAGTTCTTC
TRBV7-8,TRBJ1-4,few,TRBD1,CASSPWDRRNEKLFF,TGTGCCAGCAGCCCCTGGGACAGACGGAATGAAAAACTGTTTTTT
TRBV6-5,TRBJ2-1,-,-,CAIAEGIHNEQFF,TGTGCCATCGCGGAGGGGATACACAATGAGCAGTTCTTC
TRBV6-1,TRBJ1-1,-,TRBD1,CASTVQTGGGTEAFF,TGTGCCAGCACGGTCCAGACAGGGGGGGGGACTGAAGCTTTCTTT
TRBV30,TRBJ2-7,-,-,CAWSVSGDEQYF,TGTGCCTGGAGTGTTTCGGGGGACGAGCAGTACTTC
TRBV6-1,TRBJ1-4,-,-,CAGSVFNEKLFF,TGTGCCGGCAGTGTCTTCAATGAAAAACTGTTTTTT
TRBV11-3,TRBJ2-1,-,-,CASSSSPTVYNEQFF,TGTGCCAGCAGCTCGTCCCCCACAGTTTACAATGAGCAGTTCTTC
TRBV28,TRBJ1-3,-,-,CASSSGALLSSGNTIYF,TGTGCCAGCAGTTCAGGGGCCCTACTTAGCTCTGGAAACACCATATATTTT
TRBV18,TRBJ2-7,-,TRBD1,CASSGQGFYEQYF,TGTGCCAGCTCGGGACAGGGCTTCTACGAGCAGTACTTC
TRBV7-3,TRBJ2-2,few,-,CASMSGQNTGELFF,TGTGCCAGCATGTCTGGACAGAACACCGGGGAGCTGTTTTTT
TRBV10-2,TRBJ1-5,-,-,CASSDSQGRGNQPQHF,TGCGCCAGCAGTGACTCCCAGGGTCGGGGCAATCAGCCCCAGCATTTT
TRBV10-1,TRBJ1-1,once,-,CASSGHPNTEAFF,TGCGCCAGCAGTGGACACCCGAACACTGAAGCTTTCTTT
TRBV6-1,TRBJ2-5,-,TRBD1,CASSVTGGGETQYF,TGTGCCAGCAGTGTGACAGGGGGCGGGGAGACCCAGTACTTC
TRBV7-3,TRBJ2-2,once,-,CASSWGQGTGELFF,TGTGCCAGCAGCTGGGGCCAGGGGACCGGGGAGCTGTTTTTT
TRBV6-6,TRBJ2-5,-,-,CASSYGGGETQYF,TGTGCCAGCAGTTACGGTGGCGGTGAGACCCAGTACTTC
TRBV18,TRBJ2-5,-,TRBD1,CASSSPPDRGETQYF,TGTGCCAGCTCATCCCCCCCCGACAGGGGAGAGACCCAGTACTTC
TRBV5-4,TRBJ2-3,-,TRBD2,CASSLPGLGIDTQYF,TGTGCCAGCAGCTTGCCGGGACTAGGAATAGATACGCAGTATTTT
TRBV7-8,TRBJ1-5,-,-,CASSLASGGLSNQPQHF,TGTGCCAGCAGCTTAGCCAGCGGGGGGTTAAGCAATCAGCCCCAGCATTTT
TRBV25-1,TRBJ2-7,few,TRBD2,CASSDPPGRGSYEQYF,TGTGCCAGCAGTGATCCGCCCGGGAGGGGATCCTACGAGCAGTACTTC
TRBV29-1,TRBJ1-1,few,-,CSAKDSRRHYTEAFF,TGCAGCGCCAAGGACTCCCGTCGTCACTACACTGAAGCTTTCTTT
TRBV25-1,TRBJ2-7,-,-,CASSGYYEQYF,TGTGCCAGCAGTGGCTACTACGAGCAGTACTTC
TRBV25-1,TRBJ2-7,-,TRBD2,CASSEAGGAYEQYF,TGTGCCAGCAGTGAGGCGGGGGGCGCCTACGAGCAGTACTTC
TRBV12-5,TRBJ2-3,-,-,CASAPDSLDTQYF,TGTGCTAGTGCGCCAGACTCTCTAGATACGCAGTATTTT
TRBV19,TRBJ1-5,-,-,CASSIWGGRGNQPQHF,TGTGCCAGTAGTATATGGGGGGGAAGGGGTAATCAGCCCCAGCATTTT
TRBV4-2,TRBJ2-3,-,-,CASSQGGQSTDTQYF,TGTGCCAGCAGCCAAGGTGGGCAGAGCACAGATACGCAGTATTTT
TRBV19,TRBJ1-2,-,TRBD1,CASSISGTGGTYYGYTF,TGTGCCAGTAGTATATCCGGGACAGGGGGAACCTACTATGGCTACACCTTC
TRBV18,TRBJ2-1,-,TRBD1,CASGPGQGYNEQFF,TGTGCCAGCGGACCGGGACAGGGGTACAATGAGCAGTTCTTC
TRBV7-2,TRBJ2-5,-,TRBD1,CASSKTGGYQETQYF,TGTGCCAGCAGTAAGACAGGGGGGTACCAAGAGACCCAGTACTTC
TRBV2,TRBJ1-2,-,-,CASNPLGAVNYGYTF,TGTGCCAGCAACCCCTTGGGAGCGGTGAACTATGGCTACACCTTC
TRBV19,TRBJ1-2,-,-,CASWHWAYGYTF,TGTGCCAGCTGGCACTGGGCTTATGGCTACACCTTC